Listed below are T cell receptor beta chains from one sample, sequenced in a study of beta chain features in type 1 diabetes. Produced via immunoSEQ multiplex PCR; TCRdb's table is partial and in-frame only. The data show 200,000 to 250,000 clones, with 68% seen just once and around 0.05% held by the top ten. Sequenced sample: naive CD4+ T cells from blood. The receptors were sampled from a man younger than 45 in good health. Both conserved end residues are part of each CDR3. The D gene is left open where the match is weak. Not every row has a clone size; where given, it reads once, few, many or a size class.

CDR3nt	CDR3aa	j_gene	v_gene	abundance	d_gene
TGTGCCAGCAGCTTAGAAGGGACAGGGAGTCCGGGTGAGCAGTTCTTC	CASSLEGTGSPGEQFF	TRBJ2-1	TRBV13	few	TRBD1
TGCAGCGTTGAACAGGGAGCAAGCTCCTACGAGCAGTACTTC	CSVEQGASSYEQYF	TRBJ2-7	TRBV29-1	-	-
TGCAGTGCTAGTGTAGGGAGTGAGCAGTACTTC	CSASVGSEQYF	TRBJ2-7	TRBV20-1	-	-
TGTGCCAGCTCACCCCCAGCTGACGCGGGTGAGCAGTTCTTC	CASSPPADAGEQFF	TRBJ2-1	TRBV18	-	-
TGTGCCAGCAGCAATGAAAGGACATCCGAAGAGACCCAGTACTTC	CASSNERTSEETQYF	TRBJ2-5	TRBV21-1	-	-
TGCAGCGTTGAAGGACTGGCCAAAAACATTCAGTACTTC	CSVEGLAKNIQYF	TRBJ2-4	TRBV29-1	few	-
TGCAGCGGGGGAGGGGAACTTGAAGCTTTCTTT	CSGGGELEAFF	TRBJ1-1	TRBV29-1	few	-
TGTGCCAGCTCACCGTACAGGGGGCAAGATTCACCCCTCCACTTT	CASSPYRGQDSPLHF	TRBJ1-6	TRBV18	-	TRBD1
TGCAGCGTTGTTCTGTTGGCAGGGAACACTGAAGCTTTCTTT	CSVVLLAGNTEAFF	TRBJ1-1	TRBV29-1	-	-
TGTGCCTGGAGGGGACCGGGAAACTATGGCTACACCTTC	CAWRGPGNYGYTF	TRBJ1-2	TRBV30	-	-
TGTGCCCTTGGAGGGCACAATTCACCCCTCCACTTT	CALGGHNSPLHF	TRBJ1-6	TRBV30	-	-
TGTGCCAGCTCACCACCGGGAGAGACCCAGTACTTC	CASSPPGETQYF	TRBJ2-5	TRBV18	-	-
TGTGCCAGCAGTGAACAACTAGCGGATTACAATGAGCAGTTCTTC	CASSEQLADYNEQFF	TRBJ2-1	TRBV2	-	TRBD2
TGCGCCAGCAGCCAAGAGGGACAGCGGTGGAATGAGCAGTTCTTC	CASSQEGQRWNEQFF	TRBJ2-1	TRBV4-3	-	TRBD1
TGCAGCGTTGGGAGGGACGGCGCTTTTAGCGCTGGGGCCAACGTCCTGACTTTC	CSVGRDGAFSAGANVLTF	TRBJ2-6	TRBV29-1	-	-
TGTGCCAGCAGCCGGACAGGCGGTGAGACCCAGTACTTC	CASSRTGGETQYF	TRBJ2-5	TRBV6-5	-	TRBD1
TGTGCCAGCAGGAGGGAGGTGGGCAATGAGCAGTTCTTC	CASRREVGNEQFF	TRBJ2-1	TRBV11-2	-	-
TGTGCCAGCAGCTTGGAGGCTAGCAACATTCAGTACTTC	CASSLEASNIQYF	TRBJ2-4	TRBV5-4	-	-
TGTGCCAGCAGCCGACCGGGAACTGGAAACACCATATATTTT	CASSRPGTGNTIYF	TRBJ1-3	TRBV6-5	-	-
TGCAGCGTTGAAGAGAACACTGAAGCTTTCTTT	CSVEENTEAFF	TRBJ1-1	TRBV29-1	-	-
TGTGCCAGCAGCTTAGGTCAGCCAGGGGGCGAGCCCCAGCATTTT	CASSLGQPGGEPQHF	TRBJ1-5	TRBV7-2	-	TRBD1
TGTGCCAGCAGCCTCGTGGGCACCGGGGAGCTGTTTTTT	CASSLVGTGELFF	TRBJ2-2	TRBV2	-	-
TGTGCCAGCAGCAAATTACTAGCCGGCATTCAGTACTTC	CASSKLLAGIQYF	TRBJ2-4	TRBV14	-	-
TGTGCCAGCAGCAAAGTTTGGGCGACCACAGATACGCAGTATTTT	CASSKVWATTDTQYF	TRBJ2-3	TRBV21-1	-	-
TGCAGTGCTAGTAAGGGAGAGACCCAGTACTTC	CSASKGETQYF	TRBJ2-5	TRBV20-1	few	-
TGTGCCTGGAGTGACTCCACTGGCATTCAGTACTTC	CAWSDSTGIQYF	TRBJ2-4	TRBV30	-	-
TGTGCCCGGGGAGGGGTGGCCAAAAACATTCAGTACTTC	CARGGVAKNIQYF	TRBJ2-4	TRBV30	few	TRBD2
TGCAGCGTTGAAGGCAGGACGAACACTGAAGCTTTCTTT	CSVEGRTNTEAFF	TRBJ1-1	TRBV29-1	-	-
TGTGCCTCGGGGAATAGCTCCTACAATGAGCAGTTCTTC	CASGNSSYNEQFF	TRBJ2-1	TRBV10-3	-	-
TGCACCTTGGAAGGATACACTGAAGCTTTCTTT	CTLEGYTEAFF	TRBJ1-1	TRBV20-1	-	-
TGCAGTGCTAACAGACTCGATGAGCAGTTCTTC	CSANRLDEQFF	TRBJ2-1	TRBV20-1	-	-
TGTGCCAGCAGTTCCGACCTAATCGTGAAGTACTTC	CASSSDLIVKYF	TRBJ2-7	TRBV27	once	-
TGCAGCGTTGAATTAGAGGGGTGGCGGTCCAATGAGCAGTTCTTC	CSVELEGWRSNEQFF	TRBJ2-1	TRBV29-1	-	-
TGTGCCAGCAGTGAAATCGGGGAGACCCAGTACTTC	CASSEIGETQYF	TRBJ2-5	TRBV2	-	-
TGTGCCAGCAGCGTAGATGCGGGAGGCACAGATACGCAGTATTTT	CASSVDAGGTDTQYF	TRBJ2-3	TRBV9	few	TRBD2
TGTGCCTGGAGTGCCAGGAGGGCGGGTGGCTACACCTTC	CAWSARRAGGYTF	TRBJ1-2	TRBV30	-	-
TGTGCCACCAGCGGAAGACCGGGACAGGGATCCGAGACCCAGTACTTC	CATSGRPGQGSETQYF	TRBJ2-5	TRBV15	-	TRBD1
TGCGCCAGCAGCCAAGAGAGGGGGGATCCCCAAGAGACCCAGTACTTC	CASSQERGDPQETQYF	TRBJ2-5	TRBV4-3	-	-
TGTGCCAGCAGCCTCCTATGGGCGGGGGGACACAATGAGCAGTTCTTC	CASSLLWAGGHNEQFF	TRBJ2-1	TRBV4-2	-	TRBD2
TGTGCCAGCAGCTTAGAGCTAGCTGGGGCCAACGTCCTGACTTTC	CASSLELAGANVLTF	TRBJ2-6	TRBV7-2	-	-
TGCAGCGTTGAAGATCTTCAAGGGGGCCGCCCCCCCGAGCAGTACTTC	CSVEDLQGGRPPEQYF	TRBJ2-7	TRBV29-1	-	TRBD1
TGTGCCAGCAGCGTAGAAGGGACCTCTGGGGCCAACGTCCTGACTTTC	CASSVEGTSGANVLTF	TRBJ2-6	TRBV9	few	-
TGCAGCGTTGAAGCGGGAAGGGACGCCTCCTACGAGCAGTACTTC	CSVEAGRDASYEQYF	TRBJ2-7	TRBV29-1	-	-
TGTGCCAGCAGCCTTTACAGGGGGAATGGCAATCAGCCCCAGCATTTT	CASSLYRGNGNQPQHF	TRBJ1-5	TRBV5-6	-	TRBD1
TGTGCCGGTTTGACAGGGCCGGGGAAGAACACCGGGGAGCTGTTTTTT	CAGLTGPGKNTGELFF	TRBJ2-2	TRBV30	-	TRBD1
TGTGCCAGCAGCGTGGGACTTGCTCGCGCAGATACGCAGTATTTT	CASSVGLARADTQYF	TRBJ2-3	TRBV9	-	-
TGTGCCAGCAGCCAATTACAGGGTACCGGGGAGCTGTTTTTT	CASSQLQGTGELFF	TRBJ2-2	TRBV4-2	-	-
TGCAGCGTGATGACAGGGGATAGCTACGAGCAGTACTTC	CSVMTGDSYEQYF	TRBJ2-7	TRBV29-1	few	TRBD1
TGTGCCAGCAGCTTAGGTCTTACTGGGGCCAACGTCCTGACTTTC	CASSLGLTGANVLTF	TRBJ2-6	TRBV11-2	-	-